The TCR beta chain described here comes from a study of immune evolution from preneoplasia to lung adenocarcinoma. Trimming took 4 bases from V and 4 from J, leaving 10 bases between them. This CDR3 has 14 residues. Germline CDR1 and CDR2: LNHDA and SQIVND (reference sequence). Comment on this clone: What it binds is unknown.

Patient tissue came from resections in Japan or China, 2014–2017. Each case's diagnosis was confirmed by two pathologists on H&E. Sequenced by immunoSEQ multiplex PCR; TCRdb stores in-frame clones only, minus some. The data contain around 10,000 clones, 78% of them singletons. Study-level results: Later-stage lesions seemingly showed higher T cell density and diversity than normal lung. From normal lung to invasive adenocarcinoma, top clone frequencies appeared to decrease.

The clonotype comes from a person aged 60-79 years with lung adenocarcinoma. This sequence joins TRBV19 and TRBJ1-4; D is undetermined. The sample was FFPE minimally invasive lung adenocarcinoma tissue. Here the CDR3 reads CASSNDINNEKLFF. CDR3 DNA sequence: TGTGCCAGTAGTAACGACATCAATAATGAAAAACTGTTTTTT.